Given below is one T cell receptor beta chain in context. This clonotype registers as medium-sized (0.01 to 0.1%) within its sample. This receptor's antigen is unknown. The input lacks base qualities; no much larger clone sits a single base away. The library came from 5' RACE. The sequencer was a NextSeq 500. To allow correction of PCR and sequencing errors, the TCR library protocol tagged every TCR cDNA molecule with a unique molecular identifier. In the authors' own workflow: TCR identification, UMI-based error correction and CDR3 extraction were performed with Decombinator tools. TCRs above a frequency of 2 per 1,000, corresponding to the top 1% of the tumor frequency distribution, were defined as expanded. Rényi diversity was computed with the R vegan package after subsampling each repertoire 100 times to 5,000 TCRs. CDR3 similarity networks were built from amino acid triplet string-kernel similarity, connecting CDR3s with pairwise similarity above 0.82. TCRdb took the public reads, trimmed them with fastp at Q25, ran MiXCR for clone calling and kept in-frame beta chains. Entries are consolidated by CDR3 protein sequence, retaining the most common genes and DNA. These V and J calls derive from TCRdb rather than the authors' analysis. Across this sample there are about 2,300 distinct CDR3 sequences, with approximately 16% seen only once. 20% to 30% of the sample is held by the ten biggest clonotypes.

The CDR3 has 14 amino acids, counting the end cysteine and phenylalanine. The retained sequence is limited to the CDR3, 42 bases, with the frame set at the first base. Taken from the germline V gene, the CDR1 and CDR2 loops are MNHEY and SVGEGT. V loses 7 bases of germline sequence and J loses 6 bases, and the interval between the two ends is 15 bases. The time point label on this specimen signifies: sample taken at primary tumor resection. Donors were over 60 patients with early-stage, untreated non-small cell lung cancer from the lung TRACERx cohort. For TCR sequencing, whole RNA was extracted from tumor and nontumor lung tissue, or from cryopreserved PBMC samples, and no cell sorting was done. Only patients with enough RNA available from two or more tumor regions were chosen for TCR sequencing. Before selection, tumor and adjacent nontumor lung specimens were reviewed by a lung pathologist. This record belongs to a study of spatial heterogeneity in lung cancer (dated by TCRdb to the late 2010s). Looking at the study overall: More beta-chain than alpha-chain transcripts were consistently detected, likely reflecting higher beta-chain transcript abundance. In the raw uncorrected reads, each unique combination of TCR and UMI appeared more than ten times on average. TCR alpha and beta repertoires were quantitatively compared across multiple tumor regions, matched nontumor lung and blood in non-small cell lung cancer. TCR repertoire features were related to nonsynonymous mutation counts determined by whole-exome sequencing of tumor tissue. At surgery, about 210 tumor regions, 61 to 65 matched nontumor lung samples and more than 55 PBMC samples were TCR-sequenced for both alpha and beta chains. Summary of the overall study and its limitations: Additional single-cell paired TCR alpha and beta sequencing was considered necessary to confirm, at a functional level, the hypothesis that regional TCRs recognize regional mutations.

The specimen comprised normal lung tissue next to the tumor, sampled at surgery. The chain was built from TRBV6-2 or TRBV6-3 and TRBJ2-2; TRBD2 is a possible D gene, resting on 5 matching bases. The sequence derives from a male donor with early-stage non-small cell lung cancer. The DNA reads as follows: TGTGCCAGCATGTCTCCCTTGAGGGCCGGGGAGCTGTTTTTT. This translates into CASMSPLRAGELFF.